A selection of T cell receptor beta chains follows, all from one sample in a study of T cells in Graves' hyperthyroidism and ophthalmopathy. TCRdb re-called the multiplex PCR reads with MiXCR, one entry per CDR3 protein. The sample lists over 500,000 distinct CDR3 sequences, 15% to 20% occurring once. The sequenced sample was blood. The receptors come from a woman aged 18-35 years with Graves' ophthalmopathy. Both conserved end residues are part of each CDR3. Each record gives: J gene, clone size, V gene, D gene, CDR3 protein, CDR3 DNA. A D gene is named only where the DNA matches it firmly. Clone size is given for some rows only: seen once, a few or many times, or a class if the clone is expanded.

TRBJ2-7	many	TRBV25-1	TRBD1	CASSESLVSRGRYEQYF	TGTGCCAGCAGTGAATCATTAGTAAGCAGGGGGCGATACGAGCAGTACTTC
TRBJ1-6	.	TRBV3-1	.	CASSHGSYNSPLHF	TGTGCCAGCAGCCACGGCTCCTATAATTCACCCCTCCACTTT
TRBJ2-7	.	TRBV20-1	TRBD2	CSANSRLAGYEQYF	TGCAGTGCTAATTCGAGACTAGCGGGGTACGAGCAGTACTTC
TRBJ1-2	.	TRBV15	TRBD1	CATSRRQGGGYTF	TGTGCCACCAGCAGGCGACAGGGCGGCGGCTACACCTTC
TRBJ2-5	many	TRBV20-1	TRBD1	CSARKQGLETQYF	TGCAGTGCTAGGAAACAGGGGTTAGAGACCCAGTACTTC
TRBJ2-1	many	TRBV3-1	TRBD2	CASSQGTSGGYYNEQFF	TGTGCCAGCAGCCAGGGGACTAGCGGGGGATACTACAATGAGCAGTTCTTC
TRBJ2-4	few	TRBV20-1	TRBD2	CSASGGGADIQYF	TGCAGTGCTAGTGGCGGGGGGGCTGACATTCAGTACTTC
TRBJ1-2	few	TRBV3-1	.	CASSQGDRGSYGYTF	TGTGCCAGCAGCCAGGGGGACCGCGGGTCCTATGGCTACACCTTC
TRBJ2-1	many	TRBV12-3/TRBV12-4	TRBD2	CASSLAPSGMPYNEQFF	TGTGCCAGCAGTTTAGCTCCCAGCGGGATGCCCTACAATGAGCAGTTCTTC
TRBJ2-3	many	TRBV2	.	CASSEAGDRTQYF	TGTGCCAGCAGTGAAGCGGGGGATCGTACGCAGTATTTT
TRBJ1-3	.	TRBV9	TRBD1	CASSGRQGSGNTIYF	TGTGCCAGCAGCGGCCGACAGGGCTCTGGAAACACCATATATTTT
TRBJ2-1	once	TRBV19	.	CASSIDTGSSYNEQFF	TGTGCCAGTAGTATAGATACAGGCAGCTCCTACAATGAGCAGTTCTTC
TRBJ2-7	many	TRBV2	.	CASSEQRSTIGQYF	TGTGCCAGCAGTGAACAGAGGAGTACGATCGGGCAGTACTTC
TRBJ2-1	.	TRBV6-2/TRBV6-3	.	CASSYPSARGNEQFF	TGTGCCAGCAGTTACCCTTCTGCTCGGGGCAATGAGCAGTTCTTC
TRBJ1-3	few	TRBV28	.	CASSFLTGGSGNTIYF	TGTGCCAGCAGTTTCCTAACCGGAGGCTCTGGAAACACCATATATTTT
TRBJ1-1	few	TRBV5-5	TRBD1	CASSKTGGATEAFF	TGTGCCAGCAGTAAGACAGGGGGCGCGACTGAAGCTTTCTTT
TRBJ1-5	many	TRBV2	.	CASSGTGDQPQHF	TGTGCCAGCAGTGGGACGGGGGATCAGCCCCAGCATTTT
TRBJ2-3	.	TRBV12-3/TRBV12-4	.	CASSSLVGGARDTQYF	TGTGCCAGCAGTTCCCTCGTTGGGGGGGCGAGAGATACGCAGTATTTT
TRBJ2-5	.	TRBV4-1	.	CASSQNEGGGWQETQYF	TGCGCCAGCAGCCAAAATGAGGGGGGCGGCTGGCAAGAGACCCAGTACTTC
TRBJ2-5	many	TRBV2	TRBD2	CASRELAGVETQYF	TGTGCCAGCAGGGAACTAGCGGGGGTGGAGACCCAGTACTTC
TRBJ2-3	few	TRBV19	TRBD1	CASSDRQGDTQYF	TGTGCCAGTAGTGACCGACAGGGCGATACGCAGTATTTT
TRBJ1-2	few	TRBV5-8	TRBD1	CASSLIQGASGYTF	TGTGCCAGCAGCTTGATACAGGGGGCGTCTGGCTACACCTTC
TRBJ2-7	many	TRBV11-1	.	CASSLDLGTYEQYF	TGTGCCAGCAGCTTAGACTTAGGGACCTACGAGCAGTACTTC
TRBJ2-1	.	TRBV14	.	CASSQVSGGEFF	TGTGCCAGCAGCCAGGTTAGCGGAGGGGAGTTCTTC
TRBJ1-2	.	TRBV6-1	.	CASREKGVSYGYTF	TGTGCCAGCCGAGAAAAGGGTGTTTCCTATGGCTACACCTTC
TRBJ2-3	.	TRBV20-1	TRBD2	CSASGRAWADTQYF	TGCAGTGCTAGCGGGAGGGCCTGGGCAGATACGCAGTATTTT
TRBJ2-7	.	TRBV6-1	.	CASRPFPGLGYEQYF	TGTGCCAGCAGACCATTCCCGGGATTAGGCTACGAGCAGTACTTC
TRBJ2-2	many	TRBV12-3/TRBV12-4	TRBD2	CASTSGGAAGELFF	TGTGCCAGCACCAGCGGGGGGGCCGCCGGGGAGCTGTTTTTT
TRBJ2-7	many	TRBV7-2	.	CASSDTSRGHEQYF	TGTGCCAGCAGCGATACCTCAAGGGGTCACGAGCAGTACTTC
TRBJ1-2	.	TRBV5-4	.	CASSLVGKMVGGYTF	TGTGCCAGCAGCTTGGTCGGGAAAATGGTGGGTGGCTACACCTTC
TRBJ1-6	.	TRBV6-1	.	CATKTREISPLHF	TGTGCCACCAAGACACGAGAGATTTCACCCCTCCACTTT
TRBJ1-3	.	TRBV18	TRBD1	CASSPQGQASGNTIYF	TGTGCCAGCTCACCACAAGGACAGGCTTCTGGAAACACCATATATTTT
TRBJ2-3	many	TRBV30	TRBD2	CAWAIGGNTDTQYF	TGTGCCTGGGCAATCGGGGGGAACACAGATACGCAGTATTTT
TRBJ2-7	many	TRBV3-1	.	CASSQERLSYEQYF	TGTGCCAGCAGCCAAGAACGCCTATCCTACGAGCAGTACTTC
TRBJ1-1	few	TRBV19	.	CASSFLHQGRTEAFF	TGTGCCAGTAGTTTCCTCCACCAGGGGCGGACTGAAGCTTTCTTT
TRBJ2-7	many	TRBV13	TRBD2	CASSPGASGVKEQYF	TGTGCCAGCAGCCCCGGTGCGAGCGGGGTGAAGGAGCAGTACTTC
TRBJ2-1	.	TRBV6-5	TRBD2	CASSYPLAGGINEQFF	TGTGCCAGCAGTTACCCACTAGCGGGGGGGATCAATGAGCAGTTCTTC